This T cell receptor beta chain emerged from a study of T cell repertoires in cytomegalovirus infection. Study-level information: As its CMV epitopes, the study selected recently identified HLA-C-restricted and well-studied HLA-B-restricted targets. Public TCR beta signatures indicated both CMV infection and matching HLA type. Notes on the study in general: Totalled public TCR beta family frequency picked out people who carried CMV plus the relevant HLA. In two of eight donors, the top clonotype was HLA-C-restricted CMV-specific.

CDR1 is LGHNA and CDR2 is YSLEER in the germline V gene. V lost 2 bases to trimming and J lost 4 bases; unmatched junction nucleotides: 6. The CDR3 has 15 amino acids. TCRdb called the reads again in MiXCR, with one record for every CDR3 protein. Seen here are approximately 150,000 distinct CDR3 sequences, about a fifth observed once, and the top ten hold roughly 27%. This clonotype was picked up a small number of times. Its target is not known. This clonotype was sampled from a human donor in good health (CMV status not recorded). Some clones in this sample may be carry-over from other donors' samples. The chain links TRBV4-3 to TRBJ1-1; 8 positions agree with TRBD1. The sequencing used CD8+ T cells from cultured PBMCs, collected from culture after CMV antigen stimulation. DNA for the CDR3: TGCGCCAGCAGCCAACAGACAGGGGAACCCACTGAAGCTTTCTTT. Its translation is CASSQQTGEPTEAFF.